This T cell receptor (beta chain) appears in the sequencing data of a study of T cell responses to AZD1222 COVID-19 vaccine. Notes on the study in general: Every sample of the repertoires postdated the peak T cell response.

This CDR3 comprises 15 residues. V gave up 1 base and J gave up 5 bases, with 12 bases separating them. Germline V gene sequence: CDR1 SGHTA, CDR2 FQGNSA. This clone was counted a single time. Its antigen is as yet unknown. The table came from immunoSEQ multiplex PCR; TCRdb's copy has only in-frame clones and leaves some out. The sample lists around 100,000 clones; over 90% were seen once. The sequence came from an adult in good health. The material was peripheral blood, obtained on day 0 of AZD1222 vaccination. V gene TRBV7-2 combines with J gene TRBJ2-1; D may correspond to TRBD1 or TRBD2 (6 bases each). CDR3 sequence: CASSLDGGIDNEQFF. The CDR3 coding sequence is TGTGCCAGCAGCTTAGACGGGGGCATAGACAATGAGCAGTTCTTC. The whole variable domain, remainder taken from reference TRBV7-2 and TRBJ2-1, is GAGVSQSPSNKVTEKGKDVELRCDPISGHTALYWYRQSLGQGLEFLIYFQGNSAPDKSGLPSDRFSAERTGGSVSTLTIQRTQQEDSAVYLCASSLDGGIDNEQFFGPGTRLTVL.